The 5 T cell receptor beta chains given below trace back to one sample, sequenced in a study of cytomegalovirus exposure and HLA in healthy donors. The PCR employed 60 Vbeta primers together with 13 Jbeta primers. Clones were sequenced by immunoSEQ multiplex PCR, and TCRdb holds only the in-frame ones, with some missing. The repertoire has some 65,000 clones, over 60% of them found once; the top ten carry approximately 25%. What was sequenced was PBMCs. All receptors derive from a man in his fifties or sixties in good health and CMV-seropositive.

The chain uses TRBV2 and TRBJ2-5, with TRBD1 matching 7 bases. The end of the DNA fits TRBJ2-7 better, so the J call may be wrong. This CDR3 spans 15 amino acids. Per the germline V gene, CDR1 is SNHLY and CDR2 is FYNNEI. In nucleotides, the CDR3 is TGTGCCAGCAGTGAAAGGGACAGAATCACCTACGAGCAGTACTTC. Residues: CASSERDRITYEQYF.

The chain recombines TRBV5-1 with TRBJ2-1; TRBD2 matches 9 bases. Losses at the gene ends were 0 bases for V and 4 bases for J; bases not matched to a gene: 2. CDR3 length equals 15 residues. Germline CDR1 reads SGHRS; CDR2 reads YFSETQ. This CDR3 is CASSLALAGYNEQFF. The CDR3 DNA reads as TGCGCCAGCAGCTTGGCGCTAGCGGGATACAATGAGCAGTTCTTC. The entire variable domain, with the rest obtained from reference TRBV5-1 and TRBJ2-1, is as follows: KAGVTQTPRYLIKTRGQQVTLSCSPISGHRSVSWYQQTPGQGLQFLFEYFSETQRNKGNFPGRFSGRQFSNSRSEMNVSTLELGDSALYLCASSLALAGYNEQFFGPGTRLTVL.

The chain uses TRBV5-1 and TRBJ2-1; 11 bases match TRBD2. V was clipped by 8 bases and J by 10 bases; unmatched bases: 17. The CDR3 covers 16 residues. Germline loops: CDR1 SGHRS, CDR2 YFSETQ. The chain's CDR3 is CASRRLAGGLDGEQFF. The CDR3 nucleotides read TGCGCCAGTAGAAGGCTAGCGGGGGGACTTGACGGAGAGCAGTTCTTC.

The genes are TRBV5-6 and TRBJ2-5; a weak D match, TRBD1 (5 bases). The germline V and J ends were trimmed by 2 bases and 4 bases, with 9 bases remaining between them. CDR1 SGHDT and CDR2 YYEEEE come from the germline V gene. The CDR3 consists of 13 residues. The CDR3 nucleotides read TGTGCCAGCAGCTTCGGTAGGGGAGAGACCCAGTACTTC. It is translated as CASSFGRGETQYF. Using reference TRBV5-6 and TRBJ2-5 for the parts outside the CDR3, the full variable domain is DAGVTQSPTHLIKTRGQQVTLRCSPKSGHDTVSWYQQALGQGPQFIFQYYEEEERQRGNFPDRFSGHQFPNYSSELNVNALLLGDSALYLCASSFGRGETQYFGPGTRLLVL.

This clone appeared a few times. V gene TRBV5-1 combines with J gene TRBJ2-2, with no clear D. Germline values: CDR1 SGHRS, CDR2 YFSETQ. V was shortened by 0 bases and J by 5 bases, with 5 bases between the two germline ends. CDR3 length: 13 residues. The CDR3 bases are TGCGCCAGCAGCTTGGCCGGGACCGGGGAGCTGTTTTTT. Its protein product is CASSLAGTGELFF. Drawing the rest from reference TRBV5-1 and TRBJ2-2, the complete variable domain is KAGVTQTPRYLIKTRGQQVTLSCSPISGHRSVSWYQQTPGQGLQFLFEYFSETQRNKGNFPGRFSGRQFSNSRSEMNVSTLELGDSALYLCASSLAGTGELFFGEGSRLTVL.